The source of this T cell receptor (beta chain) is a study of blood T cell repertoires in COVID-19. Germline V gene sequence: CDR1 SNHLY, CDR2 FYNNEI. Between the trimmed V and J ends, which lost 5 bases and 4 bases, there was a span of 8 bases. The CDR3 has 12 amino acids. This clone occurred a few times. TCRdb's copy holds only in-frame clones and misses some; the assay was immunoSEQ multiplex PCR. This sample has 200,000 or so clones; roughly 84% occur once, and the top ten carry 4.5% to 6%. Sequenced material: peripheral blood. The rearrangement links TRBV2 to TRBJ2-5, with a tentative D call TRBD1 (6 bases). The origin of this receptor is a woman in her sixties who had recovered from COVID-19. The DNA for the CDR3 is TGTGCCAGCAGTCAACAGGGAGAGACCCAGTACTTC. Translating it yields CASSQQGETQYF.